This T cell receptor beta chain was observed in a study of blood T cell repertoires in COVID-19 (dated by TCRdb to about 2020). Notes on the research overall: Samples covering the acute and convalescent phases of COVID-19 were provided by collaborators in the United States, Italy and Spain. The material from the prospective study consisted of cDNA or gDNA derived from T cells, B-cell-depleted T cells, or PBMCs. The dataset comprised deeply sampled blood TCRbeta repertoires from subjects exposed to, actively infected with, or recovered from COVID-19. The repertoires were released in a freely available public database intended as a resource for research on the immune response to SARS-CoV-2. Samples came from the ongoing ImmuneRACE study (first 160 participants) plus 1,254 subjects from 6 global collaborators. A de-identified subject ID, COVID-19 status, age in years and sex were almost always included in the sample metadata. HLA class I and class II types, where available, came from metadata supplied by the sample provider rather than from assay-based typing. General conclusions and limits of the study: The amount of clinical and demographic metadata varied by source and participant and was provided uncurated.

Collaborating institutions collected whole blood in K2EDTA tubes following their own protocols. For TCRbeta analysis, collaborator samples were shipped as frozen whole blood, as isolated PBMCs, or as DNA extracted from either sample type. Trimming takes 7 bases from V and 7 bases from J, and the germline ends sit 14 bases apart. The CDR3 runs 12 residues from the cysteine to the phenylalanine. The read is trimmed to its CDR3 DNA, 36 bases read in frame from base 1. The germline V gene (reference sequence) sets CDR1 to LGHDT and CDR2 to YNNKEL. TCRbeta CDR3 regions were amplified from genomic DNA using the immunoSEQ Assay, a bias-controlled multiplex PCR. In the authors' own workflow: The number of nucleated cells in each sample was estimated from the amplification of reference gene primers within the assay. Sequence reads were collapsed and filtered to measure the absolute abundance of every unique TCRbeta CDR3 rearrangement. For each sample, productive Simpson clonality was calculated as the square root of Simpson's diversity index across productive rearrangements. Imported from immuneACCESS, the table was reduced by TCRdb to in-frame sequences with V and J called. These copies leave out some clones; in studies compared against another copy, an unresolved V gene accounts for under half, and the cause of the remainder is not known. Clone size and the V and J calls come from that table; the DNA yielded D and trimming. This sample holds a few hundred thousand clones; roughly 80% were observed only once. Less than 11% of the sample is held by the ten biggest clonotypes.

Worth noting for this clone: The antigen it recognizes is unknown. The input lacks base qualities; no much larger clone sits a single base away.

The sequenced sample consisted of peripheral blood. This clonotype was sampled from an elderly woman with acute or convalescent COVID-19. This receptor chain uses TRBV3-1 (or the pseudogene TRBV3-2) and TRBJ2-7, and perhaps TRBD1 as D gene, on 6 matching bases. The CDR3 region has the sequence CASTRGRGEQYF. The DNA is as follows: TGTGCCAGCACCAGGGGCCGTGGAGAGCAGTACTTC.